This is a list of T cell receptor beta chains from one sample in a study of blood T cell repertoires in COVID-19. Sequencing was performed with immunoSEQ multiplex PCR; in TCRdb, only in-frame clones are kept and a portion is missing. This table has around 130,000 clones, about 84% appearing once. The sequencing input was peripheral blood. These receptors all come from a man aged 60 to 75 with acute or convalescent COVID-19. The CDR3 runs from the conserved cysteine through the conserved F or W. The D gene is left open where the match is weak. Expanded clones get a size class; other rows say once, few or many, or leave the size out.

J,V,D,size,DNA,CDR3
TRBJ1-5,TRBV19,NA,NA,TGTGCCAGTAGTATAGGGGGGGGAGGAAGCAATCAGCCCCAGCATTTT,CASSIGGGGSNQPQHF
TRBJ1-5,TRBV10-3,NA,NA,TGTGCCATCAGTGAGGAGGCAGTCAATCAGCCCCAGCATTTT,CAISEEAVNQPQHF
TRBJ2-1,TRBV7-2,TRBD2,NA,TGTGCCAGCAGCCCCCCGGGGGGTGGGGTACACAATGAGCAGTTCTTC,CASSPPGGGVHNEQFF
TRBJ2-1,TRBV2,TRBD2,few,TGTGCCAGCAGATCTCTAGCGGACCCAAACAATGAGCAGTTCTTC,CASRSLADPNNEQFF
TRBJ2-7,TRBV27,TRBD2,NA,TGTGCCAGCAGTTTAAAGGGGGCGGGGGGGTACTACGAGCAGTACTTC,CASSLKGAGGYYEQYF
TRBJ2-3,TRBV7-2,NA,NA,TGTGCCAGCAGCTTGGGCGGGCTCAGCACAGATACGCAGTATTTT,CASSLGGLSTDTQYF
TRBJ2-5,TRBV9,NA,NA,TGTGCCAGCAGCCCCACGTGGGGCGGACATAAAGAGACCCAGTACTTC,CASSPTWGGHKETQYF
TRBJ1-1,TRBV2,NA,few,TGTGCCAGCAGTGAAGCGGAGGGAAGAGCTTTCTTT,CASSEAEGRAFF
TRBJ2-3,TRBV18,TRBD1,NA,TGTGCCAGCTCACCGGACAGGGTGACGGATACGCAGTATTTT,CASSPDRVTDTQYF
TRBJ2-3,TRBV19,NA,few,TGTGCCAGTAGTATAGGTAGCGGTATTGGGGGCACAGATACGCAGTATTTT,CASSIGSGIGGTDTQYF
TRBJ2-7,TRBV6-6,TRBD2,NA,TGTGCCAGCTTAGCGGGAGTTTTCGAACAGTACTTC,CASLAGVFEQYF
TRBJ2-7,TRBV7-2,TRBD1,NA,TGTGCCAGCAGCTTAGAGTGGGACAGCTCCTACGAGCAGTACTTC,CASSLEWDSSYEQYF
TRBJ2-3,TRBV21-1,NA,NA,TGTGCCAGCAGCAAAGCGCTTTGGGACAGCGGAATACCTGTCACAGATACGCAGTATTTT,CASSKALWDSGIPVTDTQYF
TRBJ1-6,TRBV7-3,TRBD1,NA,TGTGCCAGCAGCTCGACAGGGGGCCTGTCACCCCTCCACTTT,CASSSTGGLSPLHF
TRBJ2-3,TRBV18,NA,NA,TGTGCCAGCTCCCTGATGCGGGGAGATACGCAGTATTTT,CASSLMRGDTQYF
TRBJ2-2,TRBV7-2,NA,NA,TGTGCCAGCAGCTTAAGGACACAGACAACCGGGGAGCTGTTTTTT,CASSLRTQTTGELFF
TRBJ1-1,TRBV7-2,TRBD1,NA,TGTGCCAGCAGCTTCGGACAGGGGGCGATAAGGGCTTTCTTT,CASSFGQGAIRAFF
TRBJ2-3,TRBV29-1,NA,once,TGCAGCCCCGTAGTAGATACGCAGTATTTT,CSPVVDTQYF
TRBJ1-1,TRBV28,NA,NA,TGTGCCAGCAGTTCGGCAGGCGGGGTGGGGACCACTGAAGCTTTCTTT,CASSSAGGVGTTEAFF
TRBJ2-7,TRBV10-3,TRBD1,NA,TGTGCCACCGTACCGGGGGACAGGGGAGTCCACGAGCAGTACTTC,CATVPGDRGVHEQYF
TRBJ2-2,TRBV7-2,TRBD2,NA,TGTGCCAGCAGCTTGAGGAGCGGGAGGGGACGGACCGGGGAGCTGTTTTTT,CASSLRSGRGRTGELFF
TRBJ2-3,TRBV29-1,NA,NA,TGCAGCGTAGGCCAGGGGCTTGGGGATACGCAGTATTTT,CSVGQGLGDTQYF
TRBJ1-3,TRBV6-1,TRBD1,NA,TGTGCCAGCAGTGCCCGCGGACAGGGCGACACCATATATTTT,CASSARGQGDTIYF
TRBJ2-7,TRBV28,NA,NA,TGTGCCAGCAGTCGATCGGGTATCTACGAGCAGTACTTC,CASSRSGIYEQYF
TRBJ1-2,TRBV2,TRBD1,NA,TGTGCCAGCACCAGACAGGGGACTAACTATGGCTACACCTTC,CASTRQGTNYGYTF
TRBJ2-2,TRBV2,NA,once,TGTGCCAGCAGCTGGGGGCCTAACACCGGGGAGCTGTTTTTT,CASSWGPNTGELFF
TRBJ2-2,TRBV7-2,TRBD2,NA,TGTGCCAGCAGCCCTCGCGGGAGTCAGGTCGGGGAGCTGTTTTTT,CASSPRGSQVGELFF